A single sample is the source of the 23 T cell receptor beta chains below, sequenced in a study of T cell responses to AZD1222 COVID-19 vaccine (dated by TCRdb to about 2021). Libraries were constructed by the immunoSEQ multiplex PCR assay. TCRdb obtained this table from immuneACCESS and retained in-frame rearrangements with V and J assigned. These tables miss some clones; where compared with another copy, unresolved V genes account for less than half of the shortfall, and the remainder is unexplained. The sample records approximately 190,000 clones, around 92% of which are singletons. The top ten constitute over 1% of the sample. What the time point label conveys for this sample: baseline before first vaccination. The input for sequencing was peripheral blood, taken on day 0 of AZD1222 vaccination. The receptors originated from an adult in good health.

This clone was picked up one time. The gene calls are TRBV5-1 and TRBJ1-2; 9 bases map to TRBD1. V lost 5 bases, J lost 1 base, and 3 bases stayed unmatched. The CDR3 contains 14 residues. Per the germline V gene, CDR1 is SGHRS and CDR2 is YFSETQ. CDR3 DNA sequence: TGCGCCAGCAGACAGGGGGCTGGTAACTATGGCTACACCTTC. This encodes CASRQGAGNYGYTF.

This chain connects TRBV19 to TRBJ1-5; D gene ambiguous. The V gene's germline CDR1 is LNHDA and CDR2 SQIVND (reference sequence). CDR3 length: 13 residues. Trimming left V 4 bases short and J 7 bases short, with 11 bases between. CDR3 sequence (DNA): TGTGCCAGTAGTACCGGGAGGGTCCAGCCCCAGCATTTT. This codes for CASSTGRVQPQHF.

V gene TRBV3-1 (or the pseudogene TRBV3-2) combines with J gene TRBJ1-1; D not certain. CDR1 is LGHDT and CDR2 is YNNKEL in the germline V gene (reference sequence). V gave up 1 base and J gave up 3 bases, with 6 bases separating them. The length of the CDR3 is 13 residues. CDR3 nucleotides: TGTGCCAGCAGCCAAGCAAGGGACACTGAAGCTTTCTTT. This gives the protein CASSQARDTEAFF.

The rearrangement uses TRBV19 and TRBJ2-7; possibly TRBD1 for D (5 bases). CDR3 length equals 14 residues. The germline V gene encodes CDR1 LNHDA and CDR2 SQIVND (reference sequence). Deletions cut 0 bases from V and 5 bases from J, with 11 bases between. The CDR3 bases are TGTGCCAGTAGTATAGACCGCCCAGGGAACGAGCAGTACTTC. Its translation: CASSIDRPGNEQYF. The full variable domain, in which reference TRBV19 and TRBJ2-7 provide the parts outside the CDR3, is DGGITQSPKYLFRKEGQNVTLSCEQNLNHDAMYWYRQDPGQGLRLIYYSQIVNDFQKGDIAEGYSVSREKKESFPLTVTSAQKNPTAFYLCASSIDRPGNEQYFGPGTRLTVT.

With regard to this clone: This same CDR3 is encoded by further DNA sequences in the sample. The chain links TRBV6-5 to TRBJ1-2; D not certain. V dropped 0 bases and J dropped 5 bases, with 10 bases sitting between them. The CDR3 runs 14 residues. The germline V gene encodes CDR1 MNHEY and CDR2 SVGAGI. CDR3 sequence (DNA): TGTGCCAGCAGTTACTCTTCAGGCGGATATGGCTACACCTTC. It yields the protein CASSYSSGGYGYTF.

CDR3 sequence: CASSQDRTFLHF. In DNA form, the CDR3 reads TGTGCCAGCAGCCAAGATCGGACCTTCCTCCACTTT. V is TRBV3-1 (or the pseudogene TRBV3-2) and J is TRBJ1-6; D unclear. The CDR3 is 12 amino acids. The V gene's germline CDR1 is LGHDT and CDR2 YNNKEL (reference sequence). Between the trimmed V and J ends, which lost 0 bases and 15 bases, there was a span of 9 bases.

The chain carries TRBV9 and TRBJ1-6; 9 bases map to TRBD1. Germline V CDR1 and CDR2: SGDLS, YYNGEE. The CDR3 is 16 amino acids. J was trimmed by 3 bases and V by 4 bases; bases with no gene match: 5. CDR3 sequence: CASSIGTGHYNSPLHF. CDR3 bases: TGTGCCAGCAGCATCGGGACAGGGCACTATAATTCACCCCTCCACTTT.

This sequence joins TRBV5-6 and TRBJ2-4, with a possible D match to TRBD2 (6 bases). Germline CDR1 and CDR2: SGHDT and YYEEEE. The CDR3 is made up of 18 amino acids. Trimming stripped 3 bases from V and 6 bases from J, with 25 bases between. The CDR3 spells CASSSPTWGGESVNIQYF. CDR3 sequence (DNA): TGTGCCAGCAGCTCGCCGACTTGGGGCGGGGAAAGTGTAAACATTCAGTACTTC.

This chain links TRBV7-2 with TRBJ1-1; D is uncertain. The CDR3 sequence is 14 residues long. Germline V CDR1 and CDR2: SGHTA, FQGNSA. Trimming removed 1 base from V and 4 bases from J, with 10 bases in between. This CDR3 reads CASSLDFRGTEAFF. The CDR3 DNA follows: TGTGCCAGCAGCTTAGACTTCCGTGGCACTGAAGCTTTCTTT.

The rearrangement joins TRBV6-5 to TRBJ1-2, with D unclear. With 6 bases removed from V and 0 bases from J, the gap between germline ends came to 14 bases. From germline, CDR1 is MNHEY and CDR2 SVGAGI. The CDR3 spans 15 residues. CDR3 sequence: CASRIYSEANYGYTF. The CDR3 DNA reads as TGTGCCAGCAGAATATACAGTGAAGCTAACTATGGCTACACCTTC.

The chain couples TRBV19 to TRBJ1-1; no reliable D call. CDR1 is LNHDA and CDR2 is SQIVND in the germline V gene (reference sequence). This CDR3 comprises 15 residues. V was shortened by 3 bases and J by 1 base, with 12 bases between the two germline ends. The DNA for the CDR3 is TGTGCCAGTAGTATGGATAGACTCCCGAACACTGAAGCTTTCTTT. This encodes CASSMDRLPNTEAFF. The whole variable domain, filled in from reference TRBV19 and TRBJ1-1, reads DGGITQSPKYLFRKEGQNVTLSCEQNLNHDAMYWYRQDPGQGLRLIYYSQIVNDFQKGDIAEGYSVSREKKESFPLTVTSAQKNPTAFYLCASSMDRLPNTEAFFGQGTRLTVV.

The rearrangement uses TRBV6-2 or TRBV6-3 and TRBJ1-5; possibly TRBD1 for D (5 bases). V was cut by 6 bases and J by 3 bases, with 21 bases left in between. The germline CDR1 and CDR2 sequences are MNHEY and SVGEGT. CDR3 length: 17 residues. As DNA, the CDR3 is TGTGCCAGCAGCCGGGGCTATTCGGGCCCTCTCAATCAGCCCCAGCATTTT. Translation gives CASSRGYSGPLNQPQHF.

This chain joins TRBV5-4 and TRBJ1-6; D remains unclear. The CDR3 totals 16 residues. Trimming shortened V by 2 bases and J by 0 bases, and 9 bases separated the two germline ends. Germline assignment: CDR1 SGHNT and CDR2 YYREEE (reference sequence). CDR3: CASSFELSSYNSPLHF. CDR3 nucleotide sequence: TGTGCCAGCAGCTTCGAGTTGAGCTCCTATAATTCACCCCTCCACTTT.

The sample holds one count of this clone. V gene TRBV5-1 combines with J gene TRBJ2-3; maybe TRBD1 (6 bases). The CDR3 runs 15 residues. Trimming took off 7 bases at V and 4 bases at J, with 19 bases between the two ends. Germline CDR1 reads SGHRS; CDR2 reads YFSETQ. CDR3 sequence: CASFGQIGAPDTQYF. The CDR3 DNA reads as TGCGCCAGCTTCGGACAGATAGGGGCCCCAGATACGCAGTATTTT.

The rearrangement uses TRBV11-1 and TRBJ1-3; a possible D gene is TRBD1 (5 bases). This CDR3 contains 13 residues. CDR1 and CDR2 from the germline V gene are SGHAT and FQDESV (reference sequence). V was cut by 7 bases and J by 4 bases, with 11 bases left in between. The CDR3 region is CASTGTAGNTIYF. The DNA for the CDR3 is TGTGCCAGCACTGGGACGGCCGGAAACACCATATATTTT.

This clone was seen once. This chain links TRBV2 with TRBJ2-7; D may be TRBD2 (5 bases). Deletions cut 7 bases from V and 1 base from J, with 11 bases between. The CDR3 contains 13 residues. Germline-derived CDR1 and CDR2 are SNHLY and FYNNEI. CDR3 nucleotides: TGTGCCAGCACCGAGGGCAAATCCTACGAGCAGTACTTC. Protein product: CASTEGKSYEQYF. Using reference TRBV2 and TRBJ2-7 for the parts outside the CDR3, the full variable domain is EPEVTQTPSHQVTQMGQEVILRCVPISNHLYFYWYRQILGQKVEFLVSFYNNEISEKSEIFDDQFSVERPDGSNFTLKIRSTKLEDSAMYFCASTEGKSYEQYFGPGTRLTVT.

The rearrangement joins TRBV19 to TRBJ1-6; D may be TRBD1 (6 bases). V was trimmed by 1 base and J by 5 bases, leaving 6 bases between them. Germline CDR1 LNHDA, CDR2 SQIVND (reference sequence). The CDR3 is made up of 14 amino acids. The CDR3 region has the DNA TGTGCCAGTAGTATAGGGACAGATAATTCACCCCTCCACTTT. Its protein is CASSIGTDNSPLHF. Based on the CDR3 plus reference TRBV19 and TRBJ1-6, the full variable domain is DGGITQSPKYLFRKEGQNVTLSCEQNLNHDAMYWYRQDPGQGLRLIYYSQIVNDFQKGDIAEGYSVSREKKESFPLTVTSAQKNPTAFYLCASSIGTDNSPLHFGNGTRLTVT.

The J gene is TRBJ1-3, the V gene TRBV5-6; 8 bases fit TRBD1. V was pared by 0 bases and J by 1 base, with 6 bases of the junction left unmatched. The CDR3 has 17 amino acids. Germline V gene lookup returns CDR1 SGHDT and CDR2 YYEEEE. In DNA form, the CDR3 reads TGTGCCAGCAGCTTGGGTGGCAGGGGGCAATCTGGAAACACCATATATTTT. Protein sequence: CASSLGGRGQSGNTIYF. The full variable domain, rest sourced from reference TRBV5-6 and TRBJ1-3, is DAGVTQSPTHLIKTRGQQVTLRCSPKSGHDTVSWYQQALGQGPQFIFQYYEEEERQRGNFPDRFSGHQFPNYSSELNVNALLLGDSALYLCASSLGGRGQSGNTIYFGEGSWLTVV.

The CDR3 spells CASSPMDRGKLFF. The DNA for the CDR3 is TGTGCCAGCAGCCCGATGGATCGGGGAAAACTGTTTTTT. The gene calls are TRBV12-3 or TRBV12-4 and TRBJ1-4, with no clear D. The CDR3 length is 13 residues. V lost 6 bases and J 10 bases, leaving 15 bases between the germline ends.

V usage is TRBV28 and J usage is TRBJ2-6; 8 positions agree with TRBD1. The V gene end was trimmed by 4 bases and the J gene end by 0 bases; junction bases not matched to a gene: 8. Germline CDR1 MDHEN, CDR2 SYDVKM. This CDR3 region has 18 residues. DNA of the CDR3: TGTGCCAGCAGTTCCCTTAGGGACAGGCGCTCTGGGGCCAACGTCCTGACTTTC. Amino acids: CASSSLRDRRSGANVLTF.

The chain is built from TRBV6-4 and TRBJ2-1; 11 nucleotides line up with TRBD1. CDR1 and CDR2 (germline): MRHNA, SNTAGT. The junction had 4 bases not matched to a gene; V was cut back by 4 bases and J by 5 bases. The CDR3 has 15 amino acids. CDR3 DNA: TGTGCCAGCAGTGCTGGGACAGGGGGGAACAATGAGCAGTTCTTC. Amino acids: CASSAGTGGNNEQFF.

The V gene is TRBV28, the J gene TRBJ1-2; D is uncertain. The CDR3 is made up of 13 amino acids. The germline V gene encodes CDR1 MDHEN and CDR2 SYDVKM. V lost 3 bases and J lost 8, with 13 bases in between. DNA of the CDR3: TGTGCCAGCAGTTTGGGTTCGTACTTCGGCTACACCTTC. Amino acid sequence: CASSLGSYFGYTF.

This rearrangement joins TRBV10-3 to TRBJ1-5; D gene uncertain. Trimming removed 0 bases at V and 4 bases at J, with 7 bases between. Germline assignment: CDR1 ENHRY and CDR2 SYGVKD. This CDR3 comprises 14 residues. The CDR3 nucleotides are TGTGCCATCAGTGAGTCGGCTGCTAATCAGCCCCAGCATTTT. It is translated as CAISESAANQPQHF.